This T cell receptor (beta chain) is drawn from a study of T cell responses to AZD1222 COVID-19 vaccine. Study-wide results and limits: Donors were mostly white British, more females; clonal diversity possibly underestimated. Of spike-specific TCRs, nearly half reportedly target regions left unmutated in variants.

A note on this clone: Its antigen is not known.

The V gene lost 2 bases and the J gene lost 4 bases, with 15 bases spanning the gap. Germline lookup yields CDR1 SGDLS and CDR2 YYNGEE. The CDR3 covers 15 residues. TCRdb's copy holds only in-frame clones and misses some; the assay was immunoSEQ multiplex PCR. The table records 200,000 or so clones, approximately 87% of them present only once. The chain joins TRBV9 to TRBJ2-5; a weak D match, TRBD1 (6 bases). This receptor was identified in an adult in good health. Sequencing was performed on peripheral blood, taken on day 0 of MenACWY control vaccination. The CDR3 loop is CASSVGAGAGETQYF. Here the CDR3 DNA reads TGTGCCAGCAGCGTCGGTGCAGGGGCTGGAGAGACCCAGTACTTC.